The 21 T cell receptor beta chains below all came from one sample that was sequenced in a study of T cell responses to AZD1222 COVID-19 vaccine. This table comes from immunoSEQ multiplex PCR, and its TCRdb copy is limited to in-frame clones, with some not included. This sample has about 150,000 clones, with roughly nine tenths found just once. The starting material was peripheral blood, obtained 28 days after the second AZD1222 dose. The receptors stem from an adult who received the AZD1222 COVID-19 vaccine.

CDR3 DNA sequence: TGTGCCAGCAGCTTTTCAGTGGGGGGAGAGACCCAGTACTTC. It encodes CASSFSVGGETQYF. This rearrangement joins TRBV7-2 to TRBJ2-5; D may be TRBD2 (6 bases). CDR1 is SGHTA and CDR2 is FQGNSA in the germline V gene. The CDR3 runs 14 residues. The ends were cut back, 3 bases at V and 4 bases at J, with 12 bases in the middle.

The rearrangement links TRBV7-2 to TRBJ1-2; D gene ambiguous. Trimming left V 5 bases short and J 2 bases short, with 12 bases between. The CDR3 sequence is 14 residues long. Germline V CDR1 and CDR2: SGHTA, FQGNSA. CDR3 residues: CASSHPDGNYGYTF. The CDR3, as DNA: TGTGCCAGCAGCCACCCGGACGGGAACTATGGCTACACCTTC.

The V and J genes are TRBV19 and TRBJ1-2; no reliable D call. This CDR3 has 13 residues. The V gene lost 7 bases and the J gene lost 14 bases, with 23 bases spanning the gap. Germline assignment: CDR1 LNHDA and CDR2 SQIVND (reference sequence). CDR3 protein: CASTLNDVFGLTF. CDR3 DNA: TGTGCCAGTACCCTGAACGACGTGTTCGGCTTAACCTTC.

This rearrangement joins TRBV14 to TRBJ1-2; no clear D gene. This CDR3 region has 15 residues. Germline V lookup: CDR1 SGHDN, CDR2 FVKESK. V was trimmed by 4 bases and J by 8 bases, leaving 20 bases between them. CDR3 region: CASSLGPISPGGYTF. In nucleotides, the CDR3 is TGTGCCAGCAGCCTCGGACCTATATCCCCGGGAGGCTACACCTTC.

This clone was found a few times. The chain is built from TRBV6-6 and TRBJ1-1; 9 bases line up with TRBD1. The CDR3 runs 21 residues. Losses at the gene ends were 5 bases for V and 6 bases for J; bases not matched to a gene: 28. Germline V gene lookup returns CDR1 MNHNY and CDR2 SVGAGI (reference sequence). The CDR3 DNA is TGTGCCAGCAGTCCCCTCCCCGGGACAGGGAAGGTTATCGGGTTGGGTTCTGAAGCTTTCTTT. Its translation is CASSPLPGTGKVIGLGSEAFF.

The chain links TRBV11-3 to TRBJ1-4; a possible D gene is TRBD1 (5 bases). Germline CDR1 SGHNT, CDR2 YENEEA. The CDR3 is 14 amino acids. V was pared by 3 bases and J by 2 bases, with 7 bases between. The CDR3 DNA reads TGTGCCAGCAGCTTCGGGGCCACTAATGAAAAACTGTTTTTT. This codes for CASSFGATNEKLFF.

The chain uses TRBV6-2 or TRBV6-3 and TRBJ2-3; a possible D gene is TRBD1 (6 bases). CDR3 size: 16 residues. Trimming removed 0 bases from V and 3 bases from J, with 13 bases in between. The germline gives CDR1 MNHEY, CDR2 SVGEGT. CDR3 in DNA: TGTGCCAGCAGTTACTCTCCTCGGGACAAAACAGATACGCAGTATTTT. Translation: CASSYSPRDKTDTQYF.

This chain connects TRBV6-6 to TRBJ1-1; D is unresolved. Germline CDR1 reads MNHNY; CDR2 reads SVGAGI (reference sequence). The CDR3 contains 12 residues. V lost 5 bases and J lost 7, with 11 bases in between. The CDR3 reads CASSHRAGEAFF. The CDR3 DNA follows: TGTGCCAGCAGTCACCGGGCCGGTGAAGCTTTCTTT.

The V call is TRBV7-2, the J call TRBJ1-1, with D possibly matching TRBD1 (5 bases). With 0 bases removed from V and 2 bases from J, the gap between germline ends came to 16 bases. The CDR3 loop spans 17 amino acids. CDR1 is SGHTA and CDR2 is FQGNSA in the germline V gene. This CDR3 reads CASSLAPGLGVNTEAFF. The CDR3 nucleotides are TGTGCCAGCAGCTTAGCCCCGGGTCTGGGGGTCAACACTGAAGCTTTCTTT.

The chain links TRBV11-2 to TRBJ1-3; D is uncertain. This CDR3 spans 17 amino acids. Germline V gene lookup returns CDR1 SGHAT and CDR2 FQNNGV. V shed 1 base and J shed 1 base, with 14 bases lying between them. CDR3 residues: CASSLVSGMTSGNTIYF. Written as DNA, the CDR3 is TGTGCCAGCAGCTTAGTCTCCGGGATGACGTCTGGAAACACCATATATTTT.

The J gene is TRBJ2-2, the V gene TRBV7-2; D is unclear. Germline CDR1 SGHTA, CDR2 FQGNSA. V was shortened by 7 bases and J by 1 base, with 10 bases between the two germline ends. This CDR3 has 14 amino acids. The CDR3 reads CASIFDGNTGELFF. The CDR3 DNA reads as TGTGCCAGCATATTCGACGGGAACACCGGGGAGCTGTTTTTT.

The chain links TRBV5-8 to TRBJ2-1; 8 bases are shared with TRBD1. J lost 4 bases, V lost 0 bases, and 9 bases had no gene match. The germline V gene has CDR1 SGHTS and CDR2 YDEGEE. The length of the CDR3 is 17 residues. The CDR3 loop reads CASSLGRGQKKYNEQFF. Written as DNA, the CDR3 is TGTGCCAGCAGCTTGGGCAGGGGGCAAAAAAAATACAATGAGCAGTTCTTC.

On this clone: The same CDR3 can be traced to other DNA sequences in this sample. The chain carries TRBV30 and TRBJ1-4, with D tentatively TRBD1 (5 bases). Germline V gives CDR1 GTSNPN, CDR2 SVGIG (reference sequence). Between the trimmed V and J ends, which lost 0 bases and 0 bases, there was a span of 5 bases. The CDR3 covers 14 residues. The CDR3 DNA is TGTGCCTGGAGTGTAGGGGCAACTAATGAAAAACTGTTTTTT. As protein: CAWSVGATNEKLFF.

The rearrangement joins TRBV5-1 to TRBJ2-3; D perhaps matches TRBD2 (5 bases). Germline-derived CDR1 and CDR2 are SGHRS and YFSETQ. The CDR3 extends over 14 amino acids. Trimming took 0 bases from V and 2 from J, leaving 7 bases between them. Written as DNA, the CDR3 is TGCGCCAGCAGCTTGGATAGCGTCACAGATACGCAGTATTTT. Its translation is CASSLDSVTDTQYF.

This rearrangement joins TRBV19 to TRBJ1-5; D is ambiguous. In germline, CDR1 is LNHDA, CDR2 SQIVND (reference sequence). The V end was cut by 4 bases, the J end by 10 bases, with 8 bases between. This CDR3 spans 11 amino acids. CDR3: CASSSGIPQHF. The DNA of the CDR3 is TGTGCCAGTAGTAGCGGGATACCCCAGCATTTT.

The chain carries TRBV3-1 (or the pseudogene TRBV3-2) and TRBJ1-1, with D hard to call. CDR3 length: 13 amino acids. Between the trimmed V and J ends, which lost 0 bases and 4 bases, there was a span of 6 bases. CDR1 and CDR2 (germline): LGHDT, YNNKEL (reference sequence). Here the CDR3 DNA reads TGTGCCAGCAGCCAAGATAGAGGCACTGAAGCTTTCTTT. It encodes CASSQDRGTEAFF.

This clone came up once. The chain joins TRBV19 to TRBJ2-2, with D possibly being TRBD2 (6 bases). The germline gives CDR1 LNHDA, CDR2 SQIVND (reference sequence). The length of the CDR3 is 15 residues. The V and J ends lost 1 base and 6 bases respectively, with 12 bases between them. The chain's CDR3 is CASSIVWGGAGELFF. The DNA of the CDR3 is TGTGCCAGTAGTATAGTTTGGGGAGGAGCCGGGGAGCTGTTTTTT.

The chain recombines TRBV6-2 or TRBV6-3 with TRBJ2-1; D is uncertain. This CDR3 has 14 residues. From germline, CDR1 is MNHEY and CDR2 SVGEGT. Trimming shortened V by 5 bases and J by 6 bases, and 14 bases separated the two germline ends. CDR3 nucleotides: TGTGCCAGCAGTCCCCAGAGCCGACTCAATGAGCAGTTCTTC. Its protein is CASSPQSRLNEQFF.

This clone has only a few counts. This chain connects TRBV6-6 to TRBJ1-2; 12 nucleotides line up with TRBD1. V lost 6 bases and J lost 4; bases outside the gene matches: 9. Germline CDR1 is MNHNY and CDR2 is SVGAGI (reference sequence). The CDR3 covers 16 residues. CDR3 sequence reads: CASSKAGTGGIYGYTF. The CDR3 DNA follows: TGTGCCAGCAGCAAGGCCGGGACAGGGGGCATCTATGGCTACACCTTC.

This clone has just one count. J is TRBJ2-1 and V is TRBV19, with D perhaps matching TRBD1 (6 bases). The CDR3 contains 13 residues. Trimming cost V 9 bases and J 6 bases, with 15 bases left between them. Germline loops: CDR1 LNHDA, CDR2 SQIVND (reference sequence). CDR3 DNA: TGTGCCAGCCGTAACAGGGCCCCCAATGAGCAGTTCTTC. Its translation is CASRNRAPNEQFF.

V and J are TRBV5-1 and TRBJ2-7, with 7 bases aligning to TRBD1. Germline V CDR1 and CDR2: SGHRS, YFSETQ. With V trimmed by 4 bases and J by 2 bases, 6 bases remained unmatched. This CDR3 is 14 amino acids long. The CDR3 DNA is TGCGCCAGCAGCGGGGACAGCTCAACCTACGAGCAGTACTTC. Translating gives CASSGDSSTYEQYF.